This T cell receptor (beta chain) was observed in a study of shared clonotypes between healthy human individuals. Looking at the study overall: Three plates each covered CD4 naive and memory; CD8 naive two, CD8 memory one.

General study findings and limits: Rarefaction curves obtained for sorted subsets showed sequencing incomplete despite large depth. Richness estimates generally favored naive over memory subsets.

This CDR3 is 13 amino acids long. V shed 7 bases and J shed 6 bases, with 13 bases lying between them. Germline values: CDR1 MGHDK, CDR2 SYGVNS. Worth noting for this clone: Its antigen remains unknown.

Only in-frame clones appear in the TCRdb table, and some are missing; sequencing was by immunoSEQ multiplex PCR. Seen here are 2 million to 2.5 million clones, 85% to 95% observed once, and the top ten hold 0.1% to 0.15%. The sequenced sample consisted of naive CD4+ T cells sorted from blood. Noted subset: CD45RA+ positively selected. The clonotype was recovered from a man between 18 and 35 years old in good health. The chain recombines TRBV25-1 with TRBJ2-1, with D hard to call. The CDR3 protein is CASNPIGVNEQFF. In nucleotides, the CDR3 is TGTGCCAGCAACCCTATAGGAGTCAATGAGCAGTTCTTC.